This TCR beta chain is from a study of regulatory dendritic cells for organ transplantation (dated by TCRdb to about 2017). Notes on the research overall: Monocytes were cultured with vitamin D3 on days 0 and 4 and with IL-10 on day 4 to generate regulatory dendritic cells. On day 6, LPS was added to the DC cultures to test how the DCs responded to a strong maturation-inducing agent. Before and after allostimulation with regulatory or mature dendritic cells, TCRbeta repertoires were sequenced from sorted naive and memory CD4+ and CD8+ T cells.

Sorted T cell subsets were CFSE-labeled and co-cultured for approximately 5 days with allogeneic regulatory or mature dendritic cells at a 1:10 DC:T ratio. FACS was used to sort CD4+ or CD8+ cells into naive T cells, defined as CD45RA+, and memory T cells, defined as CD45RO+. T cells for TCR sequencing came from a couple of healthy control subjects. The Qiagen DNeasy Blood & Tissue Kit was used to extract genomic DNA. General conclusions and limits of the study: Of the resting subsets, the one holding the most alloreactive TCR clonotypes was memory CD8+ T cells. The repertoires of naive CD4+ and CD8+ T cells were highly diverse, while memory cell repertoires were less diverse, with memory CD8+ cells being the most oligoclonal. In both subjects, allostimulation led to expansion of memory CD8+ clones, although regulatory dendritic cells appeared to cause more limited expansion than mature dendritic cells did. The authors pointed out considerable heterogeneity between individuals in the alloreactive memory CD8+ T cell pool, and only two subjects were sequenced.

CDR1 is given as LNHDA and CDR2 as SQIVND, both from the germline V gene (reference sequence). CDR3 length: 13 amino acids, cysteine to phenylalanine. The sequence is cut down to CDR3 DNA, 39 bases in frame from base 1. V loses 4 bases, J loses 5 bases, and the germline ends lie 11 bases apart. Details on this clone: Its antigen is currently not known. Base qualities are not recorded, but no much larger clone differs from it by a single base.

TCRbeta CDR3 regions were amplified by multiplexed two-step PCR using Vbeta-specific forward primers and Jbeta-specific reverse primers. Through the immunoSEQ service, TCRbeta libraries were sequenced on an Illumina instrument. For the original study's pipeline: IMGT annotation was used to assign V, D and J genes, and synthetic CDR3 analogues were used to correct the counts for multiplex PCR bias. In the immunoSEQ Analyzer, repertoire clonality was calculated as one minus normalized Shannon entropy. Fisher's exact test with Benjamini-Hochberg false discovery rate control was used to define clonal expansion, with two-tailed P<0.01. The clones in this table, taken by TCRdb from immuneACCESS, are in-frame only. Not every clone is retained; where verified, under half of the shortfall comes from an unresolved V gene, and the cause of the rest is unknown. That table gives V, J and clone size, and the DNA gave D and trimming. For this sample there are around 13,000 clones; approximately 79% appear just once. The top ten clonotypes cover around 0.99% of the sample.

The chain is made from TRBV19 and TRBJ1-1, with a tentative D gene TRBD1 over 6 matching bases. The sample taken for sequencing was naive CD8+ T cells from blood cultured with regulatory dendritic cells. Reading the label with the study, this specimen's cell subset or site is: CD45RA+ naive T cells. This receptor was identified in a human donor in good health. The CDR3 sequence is CASSTGEWTEAFF. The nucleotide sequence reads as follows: TGTGCCAGTAGTACAGGGGAGTGGACTGAAGCTTTCTTT.